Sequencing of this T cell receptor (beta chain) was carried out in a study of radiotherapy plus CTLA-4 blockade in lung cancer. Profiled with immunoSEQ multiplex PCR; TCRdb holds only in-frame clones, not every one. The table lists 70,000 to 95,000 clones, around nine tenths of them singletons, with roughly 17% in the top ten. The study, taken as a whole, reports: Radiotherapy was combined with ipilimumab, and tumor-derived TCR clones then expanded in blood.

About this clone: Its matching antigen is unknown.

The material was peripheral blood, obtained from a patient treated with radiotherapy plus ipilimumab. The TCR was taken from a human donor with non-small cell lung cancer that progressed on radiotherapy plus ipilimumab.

CDR3 sequence reads: CASSPFSRLGDNEQFF. The DNA of the CDR3 is TGTGCCAGCTCACCCTTCTCTCGGTTAGGGGACAATGAGCAGTTCTTC. The J gene is TRBJ2-1, the V gene TRBV18; a possible D gene is TRBD1 (5 bases). Looked up from germline, CDR1 is KGHSH and CDR2 is LQKENI. This CDR3 comprises 16 residues. V was clipped by 3 bases and J by 5 bases, with 17 bases between them.